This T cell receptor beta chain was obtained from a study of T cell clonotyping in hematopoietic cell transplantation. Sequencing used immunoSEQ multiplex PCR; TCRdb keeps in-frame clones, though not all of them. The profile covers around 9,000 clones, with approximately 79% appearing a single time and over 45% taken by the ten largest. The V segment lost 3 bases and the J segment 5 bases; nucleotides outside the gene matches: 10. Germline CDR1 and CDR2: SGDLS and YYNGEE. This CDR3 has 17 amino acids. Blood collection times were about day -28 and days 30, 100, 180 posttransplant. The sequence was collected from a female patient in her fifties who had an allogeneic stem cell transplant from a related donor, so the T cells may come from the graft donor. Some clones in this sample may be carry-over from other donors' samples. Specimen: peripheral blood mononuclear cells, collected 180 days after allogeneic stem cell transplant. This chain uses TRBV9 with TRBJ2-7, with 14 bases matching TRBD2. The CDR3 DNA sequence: TGTGCCAGCAGCGCCCCACGGACTAGCGGGGGGAGCGACGAGCAGTACTTC. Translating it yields CASSAPRTSGGSDEQYF.